These T cell receptor beta chains were read from a single sample in a study of T-cell memory formation after mild COVID-19. TCRdb passed the 5' RACE reads through MiXCR, listing each CDR3 protein once. The sample contains approximately 290,000 distinct CDR3 sequences, 8.2% of which appear only once. Sequencing input: PBMCs or a T cell subset sorted from them (not recorded which). These receptors were obtained from a man younger than 35 who had mild COVID-19 (a few samples of this study predate the infection). Cell type and time point are not known. Each CDR3 is given with its conserved first and last residue. D genes are given only for firm matches. Expanded clones are given a class, and other clones once, few, many or no size at all.

V gene	J gene	D gene	clone size	CDR3 DNA	CDR3 protein
TRBV5-1	TRBJ2-3	NA	few	TGCGCCAGCAGCTCGCCGACTACAGGGGAGGGGGGGGCAGATACGCAGTATTTT	CASSSPTTGEGGADTQYF
TRBV6-5	TRBJ2-2	NA	many	TGTGCCAGCAGCCCCAGGGTTGCCGGGGAGCTGTTTTTT	CASSPRVAGELFF
TRBV5-1	TRBJ2-3	NA	few	TGCGCCAGCAGAAGGAGGGATAGGGACACAGATACGCAGTATTTT	CASRRRDRDTDTQYF
TRBV14	TRBJ1-2	NA	NA	TGTGCCAGCAGCCCAGGACATAACTATGGCTACACCTTC	CASSPGHNYGYTF
TRBV12-3/TRBV12-4	TRBJ1-3	NA	many	TGTGCCAGCAGTTTATGGGGTGGAAACACCATATATTTT	CASSLWGGNTIYF
TRBV20-1	TRBJ2-5	TRBD2	NA	TGCAGTGCTAGAGTAAAGCGGGGGTATGGAGAGACCCAGTACTTC	CSARVKRGYGETQYF
TRBV7-9	TRBJ2-7	NA	NA	TGTGCCAGCAGGAGAGAAGAGGGGCCCTTCTACGAGCAGTACTTC	CASRREEGPFYEQYF
TRBV7-2	TRBJ1-1	TRBD1	NA	TGTGCCAGCAGCCCTCGAGGGACAGGGGAGACTGAAGCTTTCTTT	CASSPRGTGETEAFF
TRBV20-1	TRBJ1-1	NA	few	TGCAGTGCTACCAACACGGGGCCCACTGAAGCTTTCTTT	CSATNTGPTEAFF
TRBV6-2/TRBV6-3	TRBJ2-3	NA	few	TGTGCCAGCAGTTACCGAGGACTACCAATCAACACAGATACGCAGTATTTT	CASSYRGLPINTDTQYF
TRBV4-2	TRBJ1-1	NA	few	TGTGCCAGCAGCCAACCTCAGGGGCTGAACACTGAAGCTTTCTTT	CASSQPQGLNTEAFF
TRBV7-2	TRBJ2-3	NA	few	TGTGCCAGCAGTCAAAGGGGCCAGCCTTCCCTAGATACGCAGTATTTT	CASSQRGQPSLDTQYF
TRBV18	TRBJ2-4	NA	few	TGTGCCAGCTCCCCCAGGGACTCAGGGGCTCAGTACTTC	CASSPRDSGAQYF
TRBV7-2	TRBJ2-3	NA	many	TGTGCCAGCAGCTTAAACCCTCAGGGGAGCCGCACAGATACGCAGTATTTT	CASSLNPQGSRTDTQYF
TRBV11-1	TRBJ2-3	NA	few	TGTGCCAGCAGCTCACAGGTCAGCACAGATACGCAGTATTTT	CASSSQVSTDTQYF
TRBV19	TRBJ1-4	NA	NA	TGTGCCAGTACTAACCAGGCAACTAATGAAAAACTGTTTTTT	CASTNQATNEKLFF
TRBV5-5	TRBJ1-4	NA	many	TGTGCCAGCAAAATCGGGACACCTAATGAAAAACTGTTTTTT	CASKIGTPNEKLFF
TRBV3-1	TRBJ2-1	TRBD2	few	TGTGCCAGCAGCCCCCTGGGTCGGGGGGGCTACAATGAGCAGTTCTTC	CASSPLGRGGYNEQFF
TRBV7-3	TRBJ2-3	TRBD2	few	TGTGCCAGCAGCTCCCGAAGGCGGGGGGCCACAGATACGCAGTATTTT	CASSSRRRGATDTQYF
TRBV10-3	TRBJ2-3	NA	few	TGTGCCATCAGAGTTTTCGGGACCACCACAGATACGCAGTATTTT	CAIRVFGTTTDTQYF
TRBV29-1	TRBJ2-3	NA	few	TGCAGCGTAGGAGGTCGGCGTGCAGATACGCAGTATTTT	CSVGGRRADTQYF
TRBV7-2	TRBJ2-5	TRBD2	few	TGTGCCAGCAAGGGGGGACTAGCGCAACCCACGACCCAGTACTTC	CASKGGLAQPTTQYF
TRBV6-2/TRBV6-3	TRBJ2-1	TRBD1	NA	TGTGCCAGCAGTTGGGGACAGGGACGATTGAATGAGCAGTTCTTC	CASSWGQGRLNEQFF
TRBV12-3/TRBV12-4	TRBJ2-5	NA	few	TGTGCCAGCAGTCAAGACAGGTACCAAGAGACCCAGTACTTC	CASSQDRYQETQYF
TRBV5-1	TRBJ2-5	NA	many	TGCGCCAGCAGCTACACCCCACCGGGTGGGGGGCAAGAGACCCAGTACTTC	CASSYTPPGGGQETQYF
TRBV5-1	TRBJ2-5	TRBD2	NA	TGCGCCAGCAGCTTGGGAGGACTAGCTATCCAAGAGACCCAGTACTTC	CASSLGGLAIQETQYF
TRBV7-9	TRBJ2-1	NA	many	TGTGCCAGCAGCTTTATCCGGGGCGCAAACTTTGAGAATGAGCAGTTCTTC	CASSFIRGANFENEQFF
TRBV6-2/TRBV6-3	TRBJ1-2	NA	few	TGTGCCAGCAGTTACTCCTGGGACTCCTTCTGGGGCTACACCTTC	CASSYSWDSFWGYTF
TRBV9	TRBJ2-1	TRBD2	NA	TGTGCCAGCAGCATCCCGGGACTAGCGGGGGGGGAGCAGTTCTTC	CASSIPGLAGGEQFF
TRBV20-1	TRBJ1-4	NA	many	TGCAGTGCTAGAGATGCGGGGGCTAGTTGGGAGAAACTGTTTTTT	CSARDAGASWEKLFF
TRBV7-9	TRBJ1-2	TRBD1	few	TGTGCCAGCAGCTCAGGGGGCGAGGGCCCTGGCTACACCTTC	CASSSGGEGPGYTF
TRBV7-2	TRBJ2-3	NA	NA	TGTGCCAGCAGCATGACTCGCCTGGAGGGCACAGATACGCAGTATTTT	CASSMTRLEGTDTQYF
TRBV5-4	TRBJ2-1	TRBD2	NA	TGTGCCAGCAGCCCGCGACTCGGGGGGGCCATCGGTAATGAGCAGTTCTTC	CASSPRLGGAIGNEQFF
TRBV10-3	TRBJ1-6	TRBD1	few	TGTGCCATCAGTGAGTCGAGTGTGACAGGGGGCGGTTCACCCCTCCACTTT	CAISESSVTGGGSPLHF
TRBV29-1	TRBJ2-1	NA	NA	TGCAGCGGGGGGGAAGCAGACCCTGGACAGCTAGGACTAGTGCCTTACAATGAGCAGTTCTTC	CSGGEADPGQLGLVPYNEQFF
TRBV4-3	TRBJ1-2	NA	many	TGCGCCAGCAGCCAAACCCTAGGCTATGGCTACACCTTC	CASSQTLGYGYTF
TRBV19	TRBJ1-5	TRBD1	few	TGTGCCAGTAGTATTCCAGGGGGGAGTCAGCCCCAGCATTTT	CASSIPGGSQPQHF
TRBV7-2	TRBJ2-1	TRBD2	NA	TGTGCCAGTACCTTCGGGCTAGCGGGGGGACGGGAGCAGTTCTTC	CASTFGLAGGREQFF
TRBV5-1	TRBJ2-2	NA	NA	TGCGCCAGCAGCTTGAGTTTCGGGGGCAAAGCGAACACCGGGGAGCTGTTTTTT	CASSLSFGGKANTGELFF
TRBV4-3	TRBJ2-3	NA	many	TGCGCCAGCAGCTCGGGACGGGAGCCAGATACGCAGTATTTT	CASSSGREPDTQYF
TRBV7-9	TRBJ2-5	NA	NA	TGTGCCTCGTCAGGCGCAGGGAAAGAGACCCAGTACTTC	CASSGAGKETQYF
TRBV5-1	TRBJ2-5	TRBD2	many	TGCGCCAGCAGCCCCCCGATAGCGGGGGTCGAGACCCAGTACTTC	CASSPPIAGVETQYF
TRBV5-8	TRBJ2-2	NA	NA	TGTGCCAGCAGCTTTAAGATAGGGGTCGGGAACACCGGGGAGCTGTTTTTT	CASSFKIGVGNTGELFF
TRBV4-2	TRBJ1-5	NA	NA	TGTGCCAGCAGCCAATTGGGGGATCAGCCCCAGCATTTT	CASSQLGDQPQHF
TRBV9	TRBJ2-1	TRBD1	many	TGTGCCAGCAGCGTAATGGGACAGGCAATTAATGAGCAGTTCTTC	CASSVMGQAINEQFF
TRBV7-8	TRBJ1-3	NA	NA	TGTGCCAGCAGCTTAGGGCCGTACTCTGGAAACACCATATATTTT	CASSLGPYSGNTIYF
TRBV23-1	TRBJ2-5	NA	NA	TGCGCCAGCGATCATGACCAAGAGACCCAGTACTTC	CASDHDQETQYF
TRBV7-9	TRBJ1-1	TRBD1	few	TGTGCCAGCAGCACTGGGGACAGCGGCACTGAAGCTTTCTTT	CASSTGDSGTEAFF
TRBV25-1	TRBJ1-2	TRBD1	NA	TGTGCCAGCAGCCCGAGCGGGACAGGAGACTATGGCTACACCTTC	CASSPSGTGDYGYTF
TRBV29-1	TRBJ1-2	TRBD1	NA	TGCAGCGCCGCATTAGGACAGGGGGCCGGTGGCTACACCTTC	CSAALGQGAGGYTF